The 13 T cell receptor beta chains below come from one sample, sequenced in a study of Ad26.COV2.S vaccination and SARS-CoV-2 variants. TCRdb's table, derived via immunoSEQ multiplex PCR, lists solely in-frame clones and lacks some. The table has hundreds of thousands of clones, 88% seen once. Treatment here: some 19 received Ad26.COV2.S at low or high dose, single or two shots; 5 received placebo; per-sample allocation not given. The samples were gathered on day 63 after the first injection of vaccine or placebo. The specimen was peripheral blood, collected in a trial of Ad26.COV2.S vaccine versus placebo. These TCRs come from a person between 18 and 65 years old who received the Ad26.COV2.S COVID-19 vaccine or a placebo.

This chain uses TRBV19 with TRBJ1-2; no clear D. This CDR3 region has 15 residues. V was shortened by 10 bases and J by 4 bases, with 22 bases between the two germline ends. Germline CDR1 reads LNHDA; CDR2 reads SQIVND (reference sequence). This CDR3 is CATFADSLGSYGYTF. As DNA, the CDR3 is TGTGCCACTTTCGCAGACTCCCTGGGAAGCTATGGCTACACCTTC.

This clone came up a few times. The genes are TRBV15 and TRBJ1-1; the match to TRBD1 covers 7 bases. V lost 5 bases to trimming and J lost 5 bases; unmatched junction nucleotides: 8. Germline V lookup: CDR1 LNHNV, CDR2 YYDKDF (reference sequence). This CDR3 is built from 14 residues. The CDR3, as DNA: TGTGCCACCAGCCCCCAAGACAGGGCTACTGAAGCTTTCTTT. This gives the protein CATSPQDRATEAFF.

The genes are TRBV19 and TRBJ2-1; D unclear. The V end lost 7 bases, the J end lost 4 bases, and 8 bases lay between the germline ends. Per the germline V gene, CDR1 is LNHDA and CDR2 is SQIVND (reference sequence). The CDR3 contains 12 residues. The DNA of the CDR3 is TGTGCCAGTACCACCACTTACAATGAGCAGTTCTTC. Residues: CASTTTYNEQFF.

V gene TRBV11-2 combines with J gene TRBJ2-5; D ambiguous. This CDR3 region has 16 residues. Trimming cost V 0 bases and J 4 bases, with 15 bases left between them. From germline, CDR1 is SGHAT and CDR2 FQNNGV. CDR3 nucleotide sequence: TGTGCCAGCAGCTTAGATCTAGGGTCAGGCGGAGAGACCCAGTACTTC. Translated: CASSLDLGSGGETQYF.

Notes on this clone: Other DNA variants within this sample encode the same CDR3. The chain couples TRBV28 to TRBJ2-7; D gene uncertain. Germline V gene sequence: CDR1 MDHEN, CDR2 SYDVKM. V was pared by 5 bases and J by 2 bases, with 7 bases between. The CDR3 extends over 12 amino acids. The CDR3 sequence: CASSLIAYEQYF. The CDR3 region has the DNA TGTGCCAGCAGTCTAATAGCCTACGAGCAGTACTTC.

CDR3 nucleotide sequence: TGTGCCAGCAGCTTACCCGGACAACGCGAAACCTTC. Its protein product is CASSLPGQRETF. This chain uses TRBV7-9 with TRBJ1-2; D might be TRBD1 (5 bases). Germline values: CDR1 SEHNR, CDR2 FQNEAQ (reference sequence). Deletions cut 2 bases from V and 14 bases from J, with 15 bases between. The CDR3 runs to 12 residues. Looking up the rest from reference TRBV7-9 and TRBJ1-2 gives the full variable domain: DTGVSQNPRHKITKRGQNVTFRCDPISEHNRLYWYRQTLGQGPEFLTYFQNEAQLEKSRLLSDRFSAERPKGSFSTLEIQRTEQGDSAMYLCASSLPGQRETFGSGTRLTVV.

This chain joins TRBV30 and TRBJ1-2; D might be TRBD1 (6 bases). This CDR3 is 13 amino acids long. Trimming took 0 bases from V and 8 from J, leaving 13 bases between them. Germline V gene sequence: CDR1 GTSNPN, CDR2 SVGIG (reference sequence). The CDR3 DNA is TGTGCCTGGAGTGTGATGCACGGGACAGGCTACACCTTC. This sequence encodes CAWSVMHGTGYTF. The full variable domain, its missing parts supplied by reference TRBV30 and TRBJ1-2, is SQTIHQWPATLVQPVGSPLSLECTVEGTSNPNLYWYRQAAGRGLQLLFYSVGIGQISSEVPQNLSASRPQDRQFILSSKKLLLSDSGFYLCAWSVMHGTGYTFGSGTRLTVV.

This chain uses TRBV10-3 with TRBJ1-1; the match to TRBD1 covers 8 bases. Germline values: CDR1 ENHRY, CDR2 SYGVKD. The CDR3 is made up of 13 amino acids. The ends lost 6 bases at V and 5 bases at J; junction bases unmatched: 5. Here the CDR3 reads CAISGQGRTEAFF. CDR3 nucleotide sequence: TGTGCCATCAGCGGACAGGGAAGGACTGAAGCTTTCTTT.

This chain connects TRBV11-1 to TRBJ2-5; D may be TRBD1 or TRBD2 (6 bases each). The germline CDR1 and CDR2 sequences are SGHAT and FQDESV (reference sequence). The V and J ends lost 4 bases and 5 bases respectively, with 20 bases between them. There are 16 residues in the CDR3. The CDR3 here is CASSSGNRGPEETQYF. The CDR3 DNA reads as TGTGCCAGCAGCTCGGGGAACCGGGGGCCCGAGGAGACCCAGTACTTC.

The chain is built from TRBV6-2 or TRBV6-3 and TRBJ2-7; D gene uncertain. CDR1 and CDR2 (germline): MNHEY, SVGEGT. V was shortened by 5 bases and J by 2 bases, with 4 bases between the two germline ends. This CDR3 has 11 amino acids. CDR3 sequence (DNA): TGTGCCAGCAGTCTGACCTACGAGCAGTACTTC. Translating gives CASSLTYEQYF.

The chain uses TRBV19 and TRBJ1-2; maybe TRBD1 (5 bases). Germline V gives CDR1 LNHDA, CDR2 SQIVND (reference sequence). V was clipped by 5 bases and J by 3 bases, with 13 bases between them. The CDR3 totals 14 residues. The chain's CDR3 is CASSSGTLDYGYTF. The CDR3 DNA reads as TGTGCCAGTAGTTCCGGGACGTTAGACTATGGCTACACCTTC.

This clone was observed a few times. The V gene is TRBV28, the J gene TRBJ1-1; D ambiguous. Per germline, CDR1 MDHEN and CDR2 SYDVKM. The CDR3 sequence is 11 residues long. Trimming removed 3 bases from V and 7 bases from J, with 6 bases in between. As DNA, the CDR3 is TGTGCCAGCAGTTTCGGTCGTGAAGCTTTCTTT. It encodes CASSFGREAFF.

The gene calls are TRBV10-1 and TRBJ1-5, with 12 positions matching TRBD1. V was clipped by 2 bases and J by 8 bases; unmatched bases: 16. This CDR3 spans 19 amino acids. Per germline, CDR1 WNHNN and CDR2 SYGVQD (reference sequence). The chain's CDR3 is CASSEPTSRDRGRMEPQHF. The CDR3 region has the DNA TGCGCCAGCAGTGAGCCAACGTCCCGGGACAGGGGGCGTATGGAGCCCCAGCATTTT.